Listed below are T cell receptor beta chains from one sample, sequenced in a study of T cell responses to AZD1222 COVID-19 vaccine. Using immunoSEQ multiplex PCR, the repertoire was profiled, and TCRdb retains in-frame clones only, with some absent. The sample lists approximately 89,000 clones, just over 90% occurring once. The material was peripheral blood, obtained 28 days after the second AZD1222 dose. These receptors all come from an adult who received the AZD1222 COVID-19 vaccine. The CDR3 runs from the conserved cysteine through the conserved F or W. D genes are given only for firm matches. Size values are once, few and many counts, or a class for expanded clones, and some rows have none.

clone size	CDR3 length	V gene	J gene	D gene	CDR3 protein	CDR3 DNA
.	15	TRBV11-2	TRBJ1-6	TRBD1	CASSLSGQGVSPLHF	TGTGCCAGCAGCTTATCGGGACAGGGGGTTTCACCCCTCCACTTT
.	15	TRBV9	TRBJ1-3	.	CASSVDLSSGNTIYF	TGTGCCAGCAGCGTAGACCTGAGCTCTGGAAACACCATATATTTT
.	14	TRBV11-3	TRBJ2-1	.	CASSLGRSGYEQFF	TGTGCCAGCAGCTTAGGAAGGTCCGGCTATGAGCAGTTCTTC
.	13	TRBV19	TRBJ1-3	.	CASSRTAGNTIYF	TGTGCCAGTAGTCGGACAGCTGGAAACACCATATATTTT
.	15	TRBV6-5	TRBJ1-4	.	CASSYSGRVEEKLFF	TGTGCCAGCAGTTACTCGGGAAGGGTAGAAGAAAAACTGTTTTTT
once	17	TRBV3-1/TRBV3-2	TRBJ2-2	.	CASTKRARTGPTGELFF	TGTGCCAGCACCAAAAGGGCCCGGACGGGACCTACCGGGGAGCTGTTTTTT
.	14	TRBV19	TRBJ2-2	TRBD1	CASSGTGFSGELFF	TGTGCCAGTTCCGGGACAGGTTTCTCCGGGGAGCTGTTTTTT
.	14	TRBV29-1	TRBJ1-1	TRBD1	CSVAEMTGGTEAFF	TGCAGCGTCGCCGAAATGACAGGGGGCACTGAAGCTTTCTTT
few	11	TRBV29-1	TRBJ2-3	.	CSAGVADTQYF	TGCAGCGCCGGGGTCGCAGATACGCAGTATTTT
.	17	TRBV9	TRBJ2-1	TRBD2	CASSALFTSGGADEQFF	TGTGCCAGCAGCGCCTTATTCACTAGCGGGGGGGCCGATGAGCAGTTCTTC
.	16	TRBV18	TRBJ2-2	.	CASSPDTVSYTGELFF	TGTGCCAGCTCACCTGATACAGTTTCGTACACCGGGGAGCTGTTTTTT
.	16	TRBV19	TRBJ1-5	TRBD1	CASSKETGGSNQPQHF	TGTGCCAGCAGTAAAGAGACAGGGGGCAGCAATCAGCCCCAGCATTTT
.	15	TRBV7-9	TRBJ1-2	TRBD1	CASSFPQGGDYGYTF	TGTGCCAGCAGCTTTCCACAGGGGGGCGACTATGGCTACACCTTC
.	17	TRBV23-1	TRBJ2-5	TRBD2	CASSTFPYGGGAETQYF	TGCGCCAGCAGTACCTTCCCCTACGGCGGGGGGGCGGAGACCCAGTACTTC
.	13	TRBV5-1	TRBJ1-1	.	CASSSVGGTEAFF	TGCGCCAGCAGCTCGGTCGGGGGCACTGAAGCTTTCTTT
.	15	TRBV2	TRBJ1-6	.	CASSETDWQNSPLHF	TGTGCCAGCAGTGAGACAGATTGGCAGAATTCACCCCTCCACTTT
.	14	TRBV14	TRBJ1-6	.	CASRSGDYNSPLHF	TGTGCCAGCAGATCAGGGGACTATAATTCACCCCTCCACTTT